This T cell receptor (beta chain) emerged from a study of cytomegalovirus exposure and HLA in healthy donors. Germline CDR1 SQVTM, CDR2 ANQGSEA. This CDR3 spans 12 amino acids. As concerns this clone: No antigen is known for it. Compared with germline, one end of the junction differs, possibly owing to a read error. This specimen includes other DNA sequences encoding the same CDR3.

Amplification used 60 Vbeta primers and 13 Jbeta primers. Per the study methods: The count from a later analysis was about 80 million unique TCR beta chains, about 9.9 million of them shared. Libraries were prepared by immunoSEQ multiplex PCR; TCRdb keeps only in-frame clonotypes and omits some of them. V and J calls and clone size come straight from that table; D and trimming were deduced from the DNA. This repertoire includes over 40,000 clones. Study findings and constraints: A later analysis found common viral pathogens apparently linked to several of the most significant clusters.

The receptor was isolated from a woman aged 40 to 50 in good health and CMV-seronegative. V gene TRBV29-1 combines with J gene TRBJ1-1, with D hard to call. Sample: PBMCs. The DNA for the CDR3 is TGCAGCGTTGCAGGAGCGGGCACTGAAGCCTTCTTT. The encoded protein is CSVAGAGTEAFF.